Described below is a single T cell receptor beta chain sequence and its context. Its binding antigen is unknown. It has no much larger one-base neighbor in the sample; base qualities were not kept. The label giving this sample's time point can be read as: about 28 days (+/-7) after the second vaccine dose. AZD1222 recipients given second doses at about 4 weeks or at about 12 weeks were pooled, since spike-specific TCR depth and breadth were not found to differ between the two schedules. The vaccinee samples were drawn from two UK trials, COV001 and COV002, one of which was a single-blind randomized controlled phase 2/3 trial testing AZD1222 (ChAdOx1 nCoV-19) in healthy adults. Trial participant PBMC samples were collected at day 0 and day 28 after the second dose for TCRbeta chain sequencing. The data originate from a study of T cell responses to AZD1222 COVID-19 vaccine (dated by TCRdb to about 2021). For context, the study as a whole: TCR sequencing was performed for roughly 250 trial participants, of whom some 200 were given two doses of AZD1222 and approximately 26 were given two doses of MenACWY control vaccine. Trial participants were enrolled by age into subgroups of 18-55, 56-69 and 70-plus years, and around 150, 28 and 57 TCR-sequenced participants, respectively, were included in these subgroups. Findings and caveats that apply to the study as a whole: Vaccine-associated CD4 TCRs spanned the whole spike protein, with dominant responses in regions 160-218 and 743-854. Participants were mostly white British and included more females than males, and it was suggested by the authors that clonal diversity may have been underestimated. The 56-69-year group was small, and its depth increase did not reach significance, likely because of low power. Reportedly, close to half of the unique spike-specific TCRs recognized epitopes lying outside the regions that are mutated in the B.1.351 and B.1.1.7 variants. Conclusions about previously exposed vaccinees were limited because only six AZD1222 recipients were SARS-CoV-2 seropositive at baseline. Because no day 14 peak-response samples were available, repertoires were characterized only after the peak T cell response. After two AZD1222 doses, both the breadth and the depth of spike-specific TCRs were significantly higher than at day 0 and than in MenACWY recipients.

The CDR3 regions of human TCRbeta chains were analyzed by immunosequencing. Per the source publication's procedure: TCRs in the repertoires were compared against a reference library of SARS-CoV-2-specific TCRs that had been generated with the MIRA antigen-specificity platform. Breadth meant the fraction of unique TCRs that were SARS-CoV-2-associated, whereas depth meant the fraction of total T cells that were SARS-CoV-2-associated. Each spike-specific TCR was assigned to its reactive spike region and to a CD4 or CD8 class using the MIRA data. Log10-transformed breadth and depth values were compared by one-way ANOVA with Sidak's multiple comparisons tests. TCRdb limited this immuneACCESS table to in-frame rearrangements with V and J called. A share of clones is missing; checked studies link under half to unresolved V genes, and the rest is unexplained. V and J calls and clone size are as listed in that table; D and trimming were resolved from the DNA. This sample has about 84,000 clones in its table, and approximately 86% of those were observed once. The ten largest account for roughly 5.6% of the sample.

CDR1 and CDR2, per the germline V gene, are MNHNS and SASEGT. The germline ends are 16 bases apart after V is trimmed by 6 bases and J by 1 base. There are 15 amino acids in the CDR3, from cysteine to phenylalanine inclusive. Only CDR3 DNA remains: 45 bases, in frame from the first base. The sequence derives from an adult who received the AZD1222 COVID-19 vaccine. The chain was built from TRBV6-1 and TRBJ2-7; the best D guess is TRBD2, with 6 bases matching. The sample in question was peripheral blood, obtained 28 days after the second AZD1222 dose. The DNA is TGTGCCAGCAGAGGACTAATGGGCACTTCCTACGAGCAGTACTTC. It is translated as CASRGLMGTSYEQYF.